The 2 T cell receptor beta chains given below trace back to one sample, sequenced in a study of T-cell memory formation after mild COVID-19. TCRdb reanalysed the 5' RACE reads using MiXCR and keeps one entry per CDR3 protein. Of about 15,000 distinct CDR3 sequences listed, roughly a fifth are singletons. The sequenced sample consisted of PBMCs or a T cell subset sorted from them (not recorded which). The receptors here all came from an adult woman who had mild COVID-19 (a few samples of this study predate the infection). Cell type and time point are not known.

This clonotype was detected ten times or more. V is TRBV6-2 or TRBV6-3 and J is TRBJ2-7; 12 bases agree with TRBD2. Germline values: CDR1 MNHEY, CDR2 SVGEGT. Trimming at V came to 6 bases and at J to 2 bases, leaving 8 bases not matched to a gene. The CDR3 extends over 16 amino acids. The CDR3 protein is CASSPQRLAGAYEQYF. The CDR3 nucleotides are TGTGCCAGCAGCCCCCAGCGACTAGCGGGAGCCTACGAGCAGTACTTC.

This clonotype showed up many times. The chain employs TRBV6-2 or TRBV6-3 and TRBJ2-2; D gene uncertain. V lost 4 bases and J 2 bases, leaving 5 bases between the germline ends. The CDR3 consists of 13 residues. Germline V gene sequence: CDR1 MNHEY, CDR2 SVGEGT. The DNA of the CDR3 is TGTGCCAGCAGTTCTAGAAACACCGGGGAGCTGTTTTTT. It is translated as CASSSRNTGELFF.